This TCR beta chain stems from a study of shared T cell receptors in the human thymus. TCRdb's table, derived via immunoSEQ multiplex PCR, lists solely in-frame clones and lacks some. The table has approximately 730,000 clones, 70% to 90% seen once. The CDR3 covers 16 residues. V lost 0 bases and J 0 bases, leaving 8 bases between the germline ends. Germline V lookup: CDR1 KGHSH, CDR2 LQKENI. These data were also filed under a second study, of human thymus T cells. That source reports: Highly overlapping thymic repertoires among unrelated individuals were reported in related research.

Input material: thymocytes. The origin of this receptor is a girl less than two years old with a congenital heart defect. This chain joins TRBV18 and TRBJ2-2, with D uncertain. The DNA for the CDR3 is TGTGCCAGCTCACCACCGAACGGAGCGAACACCGGGGAGCTGTTTTTT. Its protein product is CASSPPNGANTGELFF.